This TCR beta chain stems from a study of STAT5B mutations in CD4+ large granular lymphocyte leukemia. General study findings and limits: Without putative leukemic clones, patient CD4-sorted repertoires remained more clonal than healthy CD4+ repertoires.

Sequencing was at survey level. This table comes from immunoSEQ multiplex PCR, and its TCRdb copy is limited to in-frame clones, with some not included. The sample yields around 33,000 clones, around 88% seen once. There are 15 residues in the CDR3. The V gene's germline CDR1 is SGHNT and CDR2 YENEEA. The ends lost 3 bases at V and 3 bases at J; junction bases unmatched: 3. The count of this clone is one. Its antigen is unidentified. The receptor comes from a human donor in good health. The sequenced sample was CD4+ T cells from blood buffy coats. The rearrangement links TRBV11-3 to TRBJ2-1; TRBD2 matches 9 bases. The DNA of the CDR3 is TGTGCCAGCAGCTTGGGGACTAGCCTCTACAATGAGCAGTTCTTC. This codes for CASSLGTSLYNEQFF.